Here is one T cell receptor beta chain with its context. The antigen is undetermined. CDR1 and CDR2 (germline): MNHNS, SASEGT. This CDR3 has 14 amino acids. V was clipped by 1 base and J by 10 bases, with 13 bases between them. This sample stems from a study of cytomegalovirus exposure and HLA in healthy donors. Study findings and constraints: Donors belonging to an Asian-associated ancestry cluster reportedly showed fewer N-insertions in productive TCRs than the approximately 640-donor mean, according to what a later analysis found. In a later analysis, parvovirus B19, influenza, CMV and Epstein-Barr virus appeared linked to several top co-occurrence clusters.

The PCR had 60 Vbeta and 13 Jbeta primers. Clones were read by immunoSEQ multiplex PCR, and TCRdb kept only the in-frame ones, dropping some. The table for this sample gives 200,000 or so clones. The sequence derives from a boy aged 5-17 years in good health and CMV-seronegative. The sample was PBMCs. The V gene is TRBV6-1, the J gene TRBJ1-4, with TRBD1 as a possible D gene (5 bases). The CDR3 protein is CASSEGRGFGKLFF. CDR3 nucleotides: TGTGCCAGCAGTGAAGGCCGGGGGTTCGGAAAACTGTTTTTT.